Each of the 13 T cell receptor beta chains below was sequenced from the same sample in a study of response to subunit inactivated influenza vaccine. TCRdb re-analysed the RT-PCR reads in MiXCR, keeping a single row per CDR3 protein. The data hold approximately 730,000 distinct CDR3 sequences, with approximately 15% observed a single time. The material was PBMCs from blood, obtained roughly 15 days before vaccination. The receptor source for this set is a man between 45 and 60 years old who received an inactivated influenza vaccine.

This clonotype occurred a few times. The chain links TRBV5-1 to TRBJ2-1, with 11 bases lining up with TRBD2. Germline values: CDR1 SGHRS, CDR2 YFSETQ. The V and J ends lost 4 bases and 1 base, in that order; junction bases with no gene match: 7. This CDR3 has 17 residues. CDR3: CASSLRPSGRSYNEQFF. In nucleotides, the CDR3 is TGCGCCAGCAGCCTCCGCCCTAGCGGGAGGTCCTACAATGAGCAGTTCTTC.

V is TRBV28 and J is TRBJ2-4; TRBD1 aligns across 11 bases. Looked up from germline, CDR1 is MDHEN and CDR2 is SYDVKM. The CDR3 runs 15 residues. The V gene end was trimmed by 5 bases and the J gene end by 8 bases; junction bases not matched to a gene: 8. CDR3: CASSDRDRGRYIQYF. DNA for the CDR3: TGTGCCAGCAGTGACCGGGACAGGGGGAGGTACATTCAGTACTTC.

CDR3 in amino acids: CASSQVLRESGPQHF. The CDR3 bases are TGCGCCAGCAGCCAAGTACTCCGGGAGTCAGGGCCCCAGCATTTT. The rearrangement uses TRBV4-1 and TRBJ1-5, with unresolved D. V lost 1 base, J lost 9 bases, and 16 bases lay in between. The CDR3 covers 15 residues. Germline CDR1 is MGHRA and CDR2 is YSYEKL.

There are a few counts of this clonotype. CDR3 loop: CSARDADRGRDEQYF. CDR3 DNA sequence: TGCAGTGCTAGAGATGCTGACAGGGGGCGCGACGAGCAGTACTTC. The rearrangement joins TRBV20-1 to TRBJ2-7; TRBD1 aligns across 10 bases. Germline CDR1 is DFQATT and CDR2 is SNEGSKA (reference sequence). V shed 0 bases, J shed 5 bases, and the junction held 7 bases outside the gene matches. This CDR3 region has 15 residues.

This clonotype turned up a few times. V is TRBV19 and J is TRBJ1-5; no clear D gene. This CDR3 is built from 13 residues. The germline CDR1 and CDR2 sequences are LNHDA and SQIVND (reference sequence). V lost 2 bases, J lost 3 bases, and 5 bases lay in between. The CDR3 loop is CASSISDNQPQHF. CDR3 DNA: TGTGCCAGTAGTATATCGGACAATCAGCCCCAGCATTTT.

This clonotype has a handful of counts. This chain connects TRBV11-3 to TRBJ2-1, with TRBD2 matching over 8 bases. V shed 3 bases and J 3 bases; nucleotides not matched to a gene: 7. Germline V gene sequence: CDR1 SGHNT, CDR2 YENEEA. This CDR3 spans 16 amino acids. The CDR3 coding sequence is TGTGCCAGCAGCTTCGGCGGGAGGACGTACTACAATGAGCAGTTCTTC. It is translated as CASSFGGRTYYNEQFF.

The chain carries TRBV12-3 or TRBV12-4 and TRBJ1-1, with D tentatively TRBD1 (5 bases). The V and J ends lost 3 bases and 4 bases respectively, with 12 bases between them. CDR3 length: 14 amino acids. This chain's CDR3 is CASSFEGLITEAFF. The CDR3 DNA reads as TGTGCCAGCAGTTTCGAGGGGTTGATCACTGAAGCTTTCTTT.

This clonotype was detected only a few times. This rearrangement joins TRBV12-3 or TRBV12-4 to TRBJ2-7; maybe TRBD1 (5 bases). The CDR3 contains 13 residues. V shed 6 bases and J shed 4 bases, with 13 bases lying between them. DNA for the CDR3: TGTGCCAGCAGCCCCGCCCAGGGATACGAGCAGTACTTC. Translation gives CASSPAQGYEQYF.

CDR3 coding DNA: TGCGCCACCAATCCGGACGGCACCTACAATGAGCAGTTCTTC. Its translation: CATNPDGTYNEQFF. The J gene is TRBJ2-1, the V gene TRBV5-1; D gene uncertain. Germline CDR1 SGHRS, CDR2 YFSETQ. V lost 9 bases to trimming and J lost 2 bases, with 15 bases between them. This CDR3 has 14 residues.

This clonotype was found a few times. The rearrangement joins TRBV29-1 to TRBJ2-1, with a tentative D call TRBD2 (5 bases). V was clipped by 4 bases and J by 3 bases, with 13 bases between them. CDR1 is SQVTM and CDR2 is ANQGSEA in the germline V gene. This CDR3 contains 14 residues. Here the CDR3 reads CSVAASGNYNEQFF. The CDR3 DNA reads TGCAGCGTTGCGGCCAGCGGAAACTACAATGAGCAGTTCTTC.

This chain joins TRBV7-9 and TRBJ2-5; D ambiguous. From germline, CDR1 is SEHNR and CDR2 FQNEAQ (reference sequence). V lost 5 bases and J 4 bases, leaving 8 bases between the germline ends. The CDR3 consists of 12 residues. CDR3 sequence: CASSRTAETQYF. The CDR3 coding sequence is TGTGCCAGCAGCCGGACGGCAGAGACCCAGTACTTC.

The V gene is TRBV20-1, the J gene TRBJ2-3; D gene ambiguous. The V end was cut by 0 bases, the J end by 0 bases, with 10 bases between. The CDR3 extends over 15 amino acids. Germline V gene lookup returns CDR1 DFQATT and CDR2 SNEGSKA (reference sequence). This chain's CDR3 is CSAREVGKSTDTQYF. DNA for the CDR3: TGCAGTGCTAGAGAAGTTGGGAAAAGCACAGATACGCAGTATTTT.

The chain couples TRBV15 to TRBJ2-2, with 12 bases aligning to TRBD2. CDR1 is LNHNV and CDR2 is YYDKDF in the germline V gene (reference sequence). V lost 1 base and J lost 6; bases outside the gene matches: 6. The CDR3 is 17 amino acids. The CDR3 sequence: CATSRASGRAPAGELFF. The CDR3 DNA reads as TGTGCCACCAGCAGAGCTAGCGGGAGGGCCCCAGCCGGGGAGCTGTTTTTT.